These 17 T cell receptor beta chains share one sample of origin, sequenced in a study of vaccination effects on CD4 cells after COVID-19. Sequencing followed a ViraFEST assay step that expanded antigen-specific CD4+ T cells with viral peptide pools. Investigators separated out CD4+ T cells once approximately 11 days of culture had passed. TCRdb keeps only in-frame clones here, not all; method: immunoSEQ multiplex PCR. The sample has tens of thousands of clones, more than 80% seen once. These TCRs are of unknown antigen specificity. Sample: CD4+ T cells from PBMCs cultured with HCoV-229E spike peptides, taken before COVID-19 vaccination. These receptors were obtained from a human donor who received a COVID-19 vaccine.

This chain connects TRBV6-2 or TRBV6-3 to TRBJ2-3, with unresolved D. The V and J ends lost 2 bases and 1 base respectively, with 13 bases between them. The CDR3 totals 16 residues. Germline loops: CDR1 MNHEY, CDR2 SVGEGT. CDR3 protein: CASSYPLDTGTDTQYF. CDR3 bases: TGTGCCAGCAGTTACCCCCTTGACACTGGCACAGATACGCAGTATTTT.

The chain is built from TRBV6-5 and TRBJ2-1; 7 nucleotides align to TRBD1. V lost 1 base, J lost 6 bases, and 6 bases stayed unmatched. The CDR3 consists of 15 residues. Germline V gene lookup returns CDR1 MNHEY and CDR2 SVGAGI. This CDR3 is CASSYYYNRGNEQFF. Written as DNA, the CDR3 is TGTGCCAGCAGTTACTATTATAACAGGGGCAATGAGCAGTTCTTC.

CDR3 sequence: CAWSPILGTSNEKLFF. The CDR3 region has the DNA TGTGCCTGGAGTCCTATCCTGGGGACCTCTAATGAAAAACTGTTTTTT. The genes are TRBV30 and TRBJ1-4; weak D call: TRBD1 (5 bases). CDR1 is GTSNPN, CDR2 SVGIG, per germline (reference sequence). This CDR3 comprises 16 residues. V was trimmed by 2 bases and J by 3 bases, leaving 16 bases between them. The full variable domain, completed using reference TRBV30 and TRBJ1-4, is SQTIHQWPATLVQPVGSPLSLECTVEGTSNPNLYWYRQAAGRGLQLLFYSVGIGQISSEVPQNLSASRPQDRQFILSSKKLLLSDSGFYLCAWSPILGTSNEKLFFGSGTQLSVL.

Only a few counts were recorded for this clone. The CDR3 loop is CASSPGLYTDTQYF. CDR3 bases: TGTGCCAGCAGTCCGGGACTGTACACAGATACGCAGTATTTT. V is TRBV27 and J is TRBJ2-3; possible D gene TRBD2, 6 bases. CDR3 length equals 14 residues. V lost 5 bases to trimming and J lost 2 bases, with 11 bases between them. Per germline, CDR1 MNHEY and CDR2 SMNVEV (reference sequence).

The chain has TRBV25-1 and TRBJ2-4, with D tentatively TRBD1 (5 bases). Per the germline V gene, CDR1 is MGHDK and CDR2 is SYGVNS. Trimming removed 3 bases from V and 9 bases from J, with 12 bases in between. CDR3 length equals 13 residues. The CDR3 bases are TGTGCCAGCAGTGATCGACAGTTAGGCATTCAGTACTTC. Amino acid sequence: CASSDRQLGIQYF.

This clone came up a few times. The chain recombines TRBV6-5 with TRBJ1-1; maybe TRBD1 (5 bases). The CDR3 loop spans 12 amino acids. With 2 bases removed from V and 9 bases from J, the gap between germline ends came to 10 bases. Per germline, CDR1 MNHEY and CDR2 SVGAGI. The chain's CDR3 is CASSYGQGQAFF. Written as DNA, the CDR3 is TGTGCCAGCAGTTACGGCCAGGGCCAAGCTTTCTTT.

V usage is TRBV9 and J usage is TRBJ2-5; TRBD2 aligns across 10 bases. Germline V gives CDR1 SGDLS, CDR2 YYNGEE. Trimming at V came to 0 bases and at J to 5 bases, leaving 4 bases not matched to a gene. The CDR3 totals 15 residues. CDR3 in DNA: TGTGCCAGCAGCGTAGGAAGCGGGGGGGCGGAGACCCAGTACTTC. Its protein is CASSVGSGGAETQYF.

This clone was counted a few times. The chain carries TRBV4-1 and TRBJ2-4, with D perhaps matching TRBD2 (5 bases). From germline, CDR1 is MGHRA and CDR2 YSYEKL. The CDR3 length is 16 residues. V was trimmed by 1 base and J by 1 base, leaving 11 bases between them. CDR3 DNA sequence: TGCGCCAGCAGCCAAGGCCCAGCGGAGGCCAAAAACATTCAGTACTTC. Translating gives CASSQGPAEAKNIQYF.

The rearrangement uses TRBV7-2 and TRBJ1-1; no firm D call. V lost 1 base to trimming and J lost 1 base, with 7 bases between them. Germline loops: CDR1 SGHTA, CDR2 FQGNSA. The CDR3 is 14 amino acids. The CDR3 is CASSLVGGNTEAFF. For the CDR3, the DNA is TGTGCCAGCAGCTTAGTGGGCGGGAACACTGAAGCTTTCTTT.

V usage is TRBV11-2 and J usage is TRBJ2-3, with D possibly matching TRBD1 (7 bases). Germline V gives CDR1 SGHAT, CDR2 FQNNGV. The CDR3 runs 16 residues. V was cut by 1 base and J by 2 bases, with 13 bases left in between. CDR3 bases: TGTGCCAGCAGCTTAGCGCGGGGACAGCCCACAGATACGCAGTATTTT. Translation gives CASSLARGQPTDTQYF.

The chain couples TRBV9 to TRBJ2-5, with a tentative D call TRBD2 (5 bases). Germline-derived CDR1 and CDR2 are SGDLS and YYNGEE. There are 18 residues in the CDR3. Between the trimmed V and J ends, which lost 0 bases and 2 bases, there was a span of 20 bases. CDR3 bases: TGTGCCAGCAGCGTAGCGAGTGGAGGTGAAAGGGTTCAAGAGACCCAGTACTTC. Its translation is CASSVASGGERVQETQYF.

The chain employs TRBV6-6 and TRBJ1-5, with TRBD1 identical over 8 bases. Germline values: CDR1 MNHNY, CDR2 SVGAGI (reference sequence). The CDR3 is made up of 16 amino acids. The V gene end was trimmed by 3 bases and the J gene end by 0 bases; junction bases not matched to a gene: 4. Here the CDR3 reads CASSYGTGYSNQPQHF. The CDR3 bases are TGTGCCAGCAGTTATGGGACAGGTTATAGCAATCAGCCCCAGCATTTT.

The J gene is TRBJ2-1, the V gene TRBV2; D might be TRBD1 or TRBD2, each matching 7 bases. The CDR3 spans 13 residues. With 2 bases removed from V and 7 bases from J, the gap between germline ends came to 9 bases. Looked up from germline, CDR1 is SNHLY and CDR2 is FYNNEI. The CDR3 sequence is CASSEQGGNEQFF. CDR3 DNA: TGTGCCAGCAGTGAACAGGGGGGGAATGAGCAGTTCTTC.

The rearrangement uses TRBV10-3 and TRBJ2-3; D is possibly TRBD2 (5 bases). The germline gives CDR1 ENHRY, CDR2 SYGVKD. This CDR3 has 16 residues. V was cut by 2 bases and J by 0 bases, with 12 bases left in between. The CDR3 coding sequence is TGTGCCATCAGTGAGCTCCGGGGAACTAGCACAGATACGCAGTATTTT. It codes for CAISELRGTSTDTQYF.

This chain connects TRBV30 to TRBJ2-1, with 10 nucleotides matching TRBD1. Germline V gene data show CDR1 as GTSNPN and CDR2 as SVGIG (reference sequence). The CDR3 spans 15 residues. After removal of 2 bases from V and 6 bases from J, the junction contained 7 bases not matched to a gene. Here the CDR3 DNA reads TGTGCCTGGAGTCCCAAGGACAGGGGGTTCAATGAGCAGTTCTTC. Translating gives CAWSPKDRGFNEQFF.

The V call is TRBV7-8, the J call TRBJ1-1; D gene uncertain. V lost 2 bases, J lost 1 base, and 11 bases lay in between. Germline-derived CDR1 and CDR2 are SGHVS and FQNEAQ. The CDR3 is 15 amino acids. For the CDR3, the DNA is TGTGCCAGCAGCTTACCTTCTTCCGGGAACACTGAAGCTTTCTTT. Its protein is CASSLPSSGNTEAFF.

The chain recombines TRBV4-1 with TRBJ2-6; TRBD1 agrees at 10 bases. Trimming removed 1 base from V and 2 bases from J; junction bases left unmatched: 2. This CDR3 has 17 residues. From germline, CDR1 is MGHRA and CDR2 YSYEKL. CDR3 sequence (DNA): TGCGCCAGCAGCCAAGCTGGGACAGGGGCTGGGGCCAACGTCCTGACTTTC. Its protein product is CASSQAGTGAGANVLTF.